These T cell receptor beta chains were read from a single sample in a study of T-cell memory formation after mild COVID-19. TCRdb analysed the 5' RACE reads with MiXCR anew, one entry per CDR3 protein. The sample includes approximately 40,000 distinct CDR3 sequences, about an eighth of them seen just once. Sequenced: PBMCs or a T cell subset sorted from them (not recorded which). The receptors here all came from a man between 18 and 35 years old who had mild COVID-19 (a few samples of this study predate the infection). Cell type and time point are not known. Both conserved end residues are part of each CDR3. The D gene is left open where the match is weak. A clone size is listed for some rows: how often the clone was seen (once, few, many), or a class if it is expanded.

TRBD1,TRBV5-6,TRBJ1-1,many,CASSLVGTGGAEAFF,TGTGCCAGCAGCTTGGTCGGGACAGGGGGCGCGGAGGCTTTCTTT
TRBD2,TRBV12-3/TRBV12-4,TRBJ2-3,many,CASSSYSGGNTDTQYF,TGTGCCAGCAGTTCTTATTCGGGGGGAAACACAGATACGCAGTATTTT
TRBD2,TRBV5-4,TRBJ2-3,.,CASSLKLAGGQSTDTQYF,TGTGCCAGCAGCTTGAAGCTAGCGGGGGGGCAAAGCACAGATACGCAGTATTTT
.,TRBV6-6,TRBJ2-7,many,CASGATGGSFYEQYF,TGTGCCAGCGGCGCGACGGGGGGCTCGTTCTACGAGCAGTACTTC
TRBD1,TRBV5-1,TRBJ1-1,few,CASSLGQGAQEAFF,TGCGCCAGCAGCTTGGGGCAGGGGGCGCAGGAAGCTTTCTTT
.,TRBV7-8,TRBJ2-1,many,CASSLLTLQELQFF,TGTGCCAGCAGCCTGTTGACACTCCAAGAGCTCCAGTTCTTC
TRBD1,TRBV7-9,TRBJ2-5,many,CASSNRGTQETQYF,TGTGCCAGCAGCAACAGGGGAACCCAAGAGACCCAGTACTTC
TRBD2,TRBV4-2,TRBJ2-1,medium-sized,CASSQERGGYNEQFF,TGTGCCAGCAGCCAAGAGCGGGGGGGCTACAATGAGCAGTTCTTC
TRBD2,TRBV20-1,TRBJ2-3,many,CSAPQKRGATDTQYF,TGCAGTGCTCCCCAAAAGCGGGGGGCCACAGATACGCAGTATTTT
.,TRBV12-3/TRBV12-4,TRBJ1-6,.,CASTRGPSSPLHF,TGTGCCAGCACTCGGGGCCCTTCTTCACCCCTCCACTTT
TRBD2,TRBV6-1,TRBJ2-5,few,CASRTSGQETQYF,TGTGCCAGCAGGACTAGCGGGCAAGAGACCCAGTACTTC
.,TRBV29-1,TRBJ2-7,many,CSVEPGENYEQYF,TGCAGCGTTGAGCCAGGGGAAAACTACGAGCAGTACTTC
TRBD1,TRBV20-1,TRBJ1-2,many,CSARPGQGVVGGYTF,TGCAGTGCTCGACCGGGACAGGGGGTAGTCGGCGGCTACACCTTC
TRBD2,TRBV7-9,TRBJ2-1,many,CASSSNRLAGAYNEQFF,TGTGCCAGCAGCTCCAACCGGCTAGCGGGGGCCTACAATGAGCAGTTCTTC
TRBD2,TRBV20-1,TRBJ2-5,many,CSARDGGEGETQYF,TGCAGTGCTAGAGATGGGGGGGAGGGGGAGACCCAGTACTTC
TRBD1,TRBV7-9,TRBJ1-2,many,CASSRLTGTYGYTF,TGTGCCAGCAGCCGCCTGACAGGGACCTATGGCTACACCTTC
.,TRBV20-1,TRBJ2-2,many,CSASNPTGELFF,TGCAGTGCCTCTAACCCCACCGGGGAGCTGTTTTTT
TRBD1,TRBV24-1,TRBJ2-1,many,CATSDARDSHGYNEQFF,TGTGCCACCAGTGATGCACGGGACAGTCACGGCTACAATGAGCAGTTCTTC
.,TRBV7-2,TRBJ2-3,few,CASRRDRRTDTQYF,TGTGCCAGCAGAAGGGACCGCCGCACAGATACGCAGTATTTT
.,TRBV12-3/TRBV12-4,TRBJ1-1,many,CASSLDSLGRGAFF,TGTGCCAGCAGTTTAGATAGTTTGGGGAGGGGTGCTTTCTTT
TRBD1,TRBV20-1,TRBJ1-3,many,CSARDQEGGHTIYF,TGCAGTGCTAGAGATCAAGAAGGGGGCCACACCATATATTTT
.,TRBV7-8,TRBJ1-2,many,CASSFGSGYTF,TGTGCCAGCAGCTTTGGGTCAGGCTACACCTTC
.,TRBV7-8,TRBJ2-2,many,CASSLDRTGELFF,TGTGCCAGCAGCTTAGATCGGACCGGGGAGCTGTTTTTT
.,TRBV7-6,TRBJ1-3,many,CASSLTGNGNTIYF,TGTGCCAGCAGCCTTACAGGGAACGGAAACACCATATATTTT
.,TRBV18,TRBJ1-4,.,CASSLDVAGRNEKLFF,TGTGCCAGCTCACTTGACGTTGCGGGCAGGAATGAAAAACTGTTTTTT
.,TRBV28,TRBJ2-5,many,CASSLEAGEWGVKCF,TGTGCCAGCAGTTTAGAGGCTGGGGAGTGGGGGGTGAAGTGCTTC
TRBD1,TRBV29-1,TRBJ1-2,many,CSVASTGVSRYTF,TGCAGCGTTGCTTCGACAGGGGTTAGTCGCTACACCTTC
TRBD2,TRBV7-6,TRBJ2-1,many,CASRGTKNNEQFF,TGTGCCAGCAGGGGGACTAAAAACAATGAGCAGTTCTTC
TRBD2,TRBV12-3/TRBV12-4,TRBJ2-2,many,CASSFPSGAITGELFF,TGTGCCAGCAGTTTCCCTAGCGGGGCTATCACCGGGGAGCTGTTTTTT
.,TRBV18,TRBJ2-3,many,CASSNGQPADTQYF,TGTGCCAGCTCAAACGGACAGCCGGCAGATACGCAGTATTTT
.,TRBV7-2,TRBJ2-5,many,CASSAYSETQYF,TGTGCCAGCAGCGCCTACTCGGAGACCCAGTACTTC
.,TRBV20-1,TRBJ1-2,many,CSAPPRRGLDGYTF,TGCAGTGCTCCCCCCCGAAGGGGGTTGGATGGCTACACCTTC
.,TRBV4-1,TRBJ2-5,.,CASSQGQEYQETQYF,TGCGCCAGCAGCCAAGGGCAGGAGTACCAAGAGACCCAGTACTTC
.,TRBV20-1,TRBJ2-3,medium-sized,CSARGPTDTQYF,TGCAGTGCTAGAGGCCCCACAGATACGCAGTATTTT
.,TRBV9,TRBJ2-3,many,CASSLDSPTDTQYF,TGTGCCAGCAGCCTAGACTCCCCAACAGATACGCAGTATTTT
.,TRBV6-2/TRBV6-3,TRBJ2-5,many,CASSYFLGSVGSRETQYF,TGTGCCAGCAGTTACTTCCTGGGGAGCGTAGGATCCCGGGAGACCCAGTACTTC
TRBD1,TRBV28,TRBJ2-5,many,CASSPGTGRYGATQYF,TGTGCCAGCAGTCCTGGGACAGGGAGGTACGGGGCCACCCAGTACTTC
.,TRBV29-1,TRBJ2-5,many,CSARGAQQETQYF,TGCAGCGCCCGGGGGGCTCAACAAGAGACCCAGTACTTC
.,TRBV7-9,TRBJ1-2,many,CASSLEGEDGYTF,TGTGCCAGCAGCTTAGAGGGGGAAGATGGCTACACCTTC
.,TRBV5-6,TRBJ2-7,many,CASSRLGQSQREQYF,TGTGCCAGCAGCAGACTCGGACAGTCCCAACGGGAGCAGTACTTC
TRBD1,TRBV19,TRBJ1-5,.,CASSMGQGASPSNQPQHF,TGTGCCAGTAGTATGGGGCAGGGGGCATCCCCTAGCAATCAGCCCCAGCATTTT
.,TRBV5-5,TRBJ2-7,.,CASSFGFHEQYF,TGTGCCAGCAGCTTTGGGTTCCACGAGCAGTACTTC
.,TRBV6-5,TRBJ2-7,few,CASSPLGGPYEQYF,TGTGCCAGCAGTCCCCTAGGAGGCCCCTACGAGCAGTACTTC
.,TRBV29-1,TRBJ2-1,many,CSVNGGSNSYNEQFF,TGCAGCGTTAACGGGGGCTCAAACTCCTACAATGAGCAGTTCTTC
TRBD1,TRBV12-3/TRBV12-4,TRBJ2-1,once,CASSYPGGDEQFF,TGTGCCAGCAGTTACCCAGGGGGAGATGAGCAGTTCTTC
.,TRBV12-3/TRBV12-4,TRBJ1-2,.,CASSETASYGYTF,TGTGCCAGCAGTGAGACAGCCTCCTATGGCTACACCTTC
.,TRBV27,TRBJ2-1,many,CASSLLGVGNEQFF,TGTGCCAGCAGTTTATTGGGGGTGGGCAATGAGCAGTTCTTC
.,TRBV7-2,TRBJ1-1,many,CASSFRALRNTEAFF,TGTGCCAGCAGCTTCCGGGCCCTCAGGAACACTGAAGCTTTCTTT
.,TRBV24-1,TRBJ2-7,.,CATSLPSGEQYF,TGTGCCACCAGTCTACCCTCGGGCGAGCAGTACTTC
.,TRBV6-4,TRBJ2-2,.,CASSDSRMSGELFF,TGTGCCAGCAGTGACTCGAGAATGTCCGGGGAGCTGTTTTTT
TRBD2,TRBV7-6,TRBJ2-2,many,CASSLEGLSGGNTGELFF,TGTGCCAGCAGCTTAGAGGGTCTGAGCGGGGGGAACACCGGGGAGCTGTTTTTT
.,TRBV6-2/TRBV6-3,TRBJ2-3,few,CASSRRGGVTDTQYF,TGTGCCAGCTCGAGGAGGGGGGGGGTCACAGATACGCAGTATTTT
.,TRBV30,TRBJ1-1,.,CAWNRDPRTEAFF,TGTGCCTGGAACCGGGACCCGAGGACTGAAGCTTTCTTT
.,TRBV7-8,TRBJ1-2,many,CASSLARADYGYTF,TGTGCCAGCAGCTTAGCCAGGGCGGACTATGGCTACACCTTC
.,TRBV9,TRBJ2-1,many,CASSVEGTVNEQFF,TGTGCCAGCAGCGTAGAGGGCACAGTGAATGAGCAGTTCTTC
TRBD2,TRBV20-1,TRBJ2-1,many,CSATTSASGDNNEQFF,TGCAGTGCAACCACCTCGGCTAGCGGAGACAACAATGAGCAGTTCTTC
.,TRBV21-1,TRBJ2-7,few,CASSKVNSYEQYF,TGTGCCAGCAGCAAAGTCAACTCCTACGAGCAGTACTTC
.,TRBV7-3,TRBJ1-1,few,CASSLNQGYKAFF,TGTGCCAGCAGCTTAAACCAAGGGTACAAAGCTTTCTTT
TRBD1,TRBV3-1,TRBJ1-6,medium-sized,CASSHGPGQGATYNSPLHF,TGTGCCAGCAGCCATGGGCCGGGACAGGGGGCGACCTATAATTCACCCCTCCACTTT
.,TRBV7-2,TRBJ1-2,many,CASSPQGNSGYTF,TGTGCCAGCAGCCCTCAGGGGAATTCTGGCTACACCTTC